The clone carrying this TCR beta chain was observed a single time. V was clipped by 2 bases and J by 10 bases, with 3 bases between them. The germline V gene has CDR1 DFQATT and CDR2 SNEGSKA (reference sequence). The CDR3 spans 9 residues. This sample is drawn from a study of T cells in Graves' hyperthyroidism and ophthalmopathy. TCR beta CDR3 sequences were amplified from RNA transcripts. In the first-round RT-PCR of the TCR CDR3, the HTBI primer set was used. In TCRdb, the multiplex PCR reads were re-called with MiXCR into one record per CDR3 protein. The repertoire holds approximately 500,000 distinct CDR3 sequences, with around 46% as singletons.

The sample comprised peripheral blood or thyroid tissue (not recorded which). The receptor was isolated from a woman between 18 and 29 years old with Graves' hyperthyroidism. The chain couples TRBV20-1 to TRBJ1-3; D gene unclear. The CDR3 nucleotides read TGCAGTGCTAGAAGGACCATATATTTT. Translation gives CSARRTIYF.